This T cell receptor beta chain is from a study of T cells in pancreatic ductal adenocarcinoma. Surgery without prior neoadjuvant therapy was the treatment of the selected pancreatic ductal adenocarcinoma patients. A note on this clone: Antigen: not known.

Overall study findings and caveats: No significant tumor-blood clonality difference; means were about 0.11 and 0.072. Comparisons of tumor and blood clonality may show falsely lower tumor diversity. Results skew toward the minority of patients with early-stage disease.

Produced via immunoSEQ multiplex PCR; TCRdb's table is partial and in-frame only. The profile shows 25,000 to 35,000 clones, over 85% of them singletons. This TCR was sampled from a human donor with pancreatic ductal adenocarcinoma. Sequencing was performed on PBMCs.

This CDR3 reads CSAAPPYEQYF. The CDR3 DNA reads as TGCAGTGCGGCCCCCCCCTACGAGCAGTACTTC. This rearrangement joins TRBV20-1 to TRBJ2-7, with D unresolved. The CDR3 covers 11 residues. Trimming stripped 6 bases from V and 2 bases from J, with 8 bases between. CDR1 is DFQATT, CDR2 SNEGSKA, per germline (reference sequence).